The 29 T cell receptor beta chains in this list originate from one sample, sequenced in a study of blood T cells in healthy people across ages. For the second PCR, which ran for roughly 6 to 12 cycles, a sample-barcoded 5' primer and a J-beta primer mix were used. Each CDR3 protein gets one entry after TCRdb re-called the 5' RACE reads with MiXCR. The profile shows more than 1 million distinct CDR3 sequences, more than 35% of them singletons. Sequencing used blood. The receptors originated from a woman aged 55-70 years in good health.

This clonotype was seen at least ten times. The rearrangement uses TRBV7-9 and TRBJ2-5, with TRBD2 identical over 9 bases. CDR1 and CDR2 from the germline V gene are SEHNR and FQNEAQ (reference sequence). The CDR3 is 16 residues long. J was trimmed by 1 base and V by 5 bases; bases with no gene match: 8. The CDR3: CASSHLAGRPQETQYF. The CDR3 DNA is TGTGCCAGCAGCCACCTAGCGGGACGTCCCCAAGAGACCCAGTACTTC.

The V gene is TRBV5-1, the J gene TRBJ2-7; tentative D call: TRBD2 (6 bases). This CDR3 has 14 amino acids. Trimming cost V 4 bases and J 2 bases, with 13 bases left between them. The germline gives CDR1 SGHRS, CDR2 YFSETQ. This chain's CDR3 is CASSRPSAAYEQYF. The CDR3 bases are TGCGCCAGCAGCCGGCCTAGCGCCGCCTACGAGCAGTACTTC.

The chain is built from TRBV9 and TRBJ2-5, with D tentatively TRBD2 (8 bases). Trimming stripped 0 bases from V and 4 bases from J, with 22 bases between. Germline-derived CDR1 and CDR2 are SGDLS and YYNGEE. The length of the CDR3 is 18 residues. CDR3 bases: TGTGCCAGCAGCGTAGGAGGTGTTGGGACAGCGGGGGTAGAGACCCAGTACTTC. It is translated as CASSVGGVGTAGVETQYF.

This clonotype was observed a handful of times. The chain combines TRBV15 with TRBJ2-1; TRBD1 might be the D (5 bases). This CDR3 region has 14 residues. The germline gives CDR1 LNHNV, CDR2 YYDKDF (reference sequence). With 0 bases removed from V and 5 bases from J, the gap between germline ends came to 8 bases. In DNA form, the CDR3 reads TGTGCCACCAGCAGAGATGACAGAAACAATGAGCAGTTCTTC. It codes for CATSRDDRNNEQFF.

The chain couples TRBV21-1 to TRBJ2-7; the D call in the table, TRBD2, was not verified against the DNA. TRBV21-1 is a listed pseudogene. The CDR3 contains 16 residues. CDR3 nucleotide sequence: TGTGCCAGCAGCGCCTACACCGTCTCCCTCTCCTACGAGCAGTACTTC. It specifies CASSAYTVSLSYEQYF.

V gene TRBV3-1 combines with J gene TRBJ1-5; TRBD1 matches 7 bases. The CDR3 is 13 amino acids. J was trimmed by 4 bases and V by 8 bases; bases with no gene match: 5. CDR1 is LGHDT, CDR2 YNNKEL, per germline (reference sequence). Written as DNA, the CDR3 is TGTGCCAGCGGACAGGTCAATAATCAGCCCCAGCATTTT. This codes for CASGQVNNQPQHF.

V usage is TRBV19 and J usage is TRBJ2-3; no firm D call. The CDR3 runs 13 residues. V was pared by 3 bases and J by 3 bases, with 7 bases between. The germline CDR1 and CDR2 sequences are LNHDA and SQIVND (reference sequence). CDR3 amino acids: CASSIEGTDTQYF. DNA for the CDR3: TGTGCCAGTAGTATTGAAGGGACAGATACGCAGTATTTT.

With respect to this clonotype: An end of the junction differs from the germline gene, which may be a read error. The rearrangement uses TRBV7-2 and TRBJ2-7; 8 positions agree with TRBD2. CDR1 SGHTA and CDR2 FQGNSA come from the germline V gene. This CDR3 is built from 14 residues. The DNA for the CDR3 is TGTGTCAGCAGCTCGGGGACTAGTGTCTACGAGCAGTACTTC. Translating gives CVSSSGTSVYEQYF.

The chain is built from TRBV29-1 and TRBJ2-3, with TRBD2 matching 12 bases. V shed 3 bases and J 2 bases; nucleotides not matched to a gene: 24. The CDR3 has 22 residues. In germline, CDR1 is SQVTM, CDR2 ANQGSEA. CDR3 protein: CSVEVAPRALAGGPVVTDTQYF. The CDR3 DNA reads as TGCAGCGTTGAGGTGGCCCCGAGGGCCCTAGCGGGAGGGCCAGTTGTCACAGATACGCAGTATTTT.

There are a few counts of this clonotype. The CDR3 protein is CASSPPGQGSQPQHF. Here the CDR3 DNA reads TGTGCCAGCAGCCCGCCGGGACAGGGGTCTCAGCCCCAGCATTTT. The gene calls are TRBV7-2 and TRBJ1-5; the match to TRBD1 covers 10 bases. CDR1 and CDR2 (germline): SGHTA, FQGNSA. V shed 5 bases, J shed 6 bases, and the junction held 7 bases outside the gene matches. The CDR3 spans 15 residues.

The CDR3 here is CASSQTGTMNTEAFF. CDR3 coding DNA: TGTGCCAGCAGCCAAACCGGGACAATGAACACTGAAGCTTTCTTT. The chain joins TRBV4-2 to TRBJ1-1; TRBD1 might be the D (6 bases). The length of the CDR3 is 15 residues. CDR1 is LGHNA, CDR2 YNFKEQ, per germline. The V and J ends lost 2 bases and 0 bases respectively, with 10 bases between them.

This clonotype turned up a few times. The rearrangement joins TRBV28 to TRBJ2-7, with D perhaps TRBD1 (6 bases). Per germline, CDR1 MDHEN and CDR2 SYDVKM. V shed 5 bases and J shed 1 base, with 15 bases lying between them. The CDR3 covers 15 residues. The CDR3 loop reads CASSTTGRVSYEQYF. CDR3 DNA sequence: TGTGCCAGCAGTACGACAGGACGTGTATCCTACGAGCAGTACTTC.

The chain is built from TRBV7-9 and TRBJ1-2; no clear D. The V end was cut by 1 base, the J end by 3 bases, with 12 bases between. From germline, CDR1 is SEHNR and CDR2 FQNEAQ (reference sequence). This CDR3 is 15 amino acids long. The CDR3 loop reads CASSLVRGWDYGYTF. DNA of the CDR3: TGTGCCAGCAGCTTAGTCCGGGGATGGGACTATGGCTACACCTTC.

The table lists this clonotype with a few counts. CDR3 region: CSARTFPGQGAYEQYF. CDR3 nucleotide sequence: TGCAGTGCTAGAACCTTCCCGGGACAGGGAGCCTACGAGCAGTACTTC. The chain joins TRBV20-1 to TRBJ2-7; TRBD1 matches 9 bases. The J segment lost 2 bases and the V segment lost 2 bases, leaving 10 bases of the junction unmatched. Germline V CDR1 and CDR2: DFQATT, SNEGSKA (reference sequence). The CDR3 length is 16 residues.

The chain joins TRBV6-5 to TRBJ2-7; perhaps TRBD1 as D (6 bases). The CDR3 totals 12 residues. Germline V gene data show CDR1 as MNHEY and CDR2 as SVGAGI. The ends were cut back, 8 bases at V and 5 bases at J, with 13 bases in the middle. The CDR3 loop reads CASRGRGDEQYF. CDR3 in DNA: TGTGCCAGCCGCGGCAGGGGTGACGAGCAGTACTTC.

This clonotype was seen once. The gene calls are TRBV15 and TRBJ2-6; D remains unclear. Germline V gives CDR1 LNHNV, CDR2 YYDKDF (reference sequence). The germline V and J ends were trimmed by 0 bases and 3 bases, with 3 bases remaining between them. This CDR3 has 14 amino acids. CDR3 DNA sequence: TGTGCCACCAGCAGAGAAGGTGGGGCCAACGTCCTGACTTTC. Protein product: CATSREGGANVLTF.

V gene TRBV6-6 combines with J gene TRBJ2-1; D is perhaps TRBD2 (5 bases). Germline V gene data show CDR1 as MNHNY and CDR2 as SVGAGI (reference sequence). Trimming took 5 bases from V and 5 from J, leaving 10 bases between them. The CDR3 spans 13 residues. The CDR3 spells CASSRQLDNEQFF. CDR3 DNA: TGTGCCAGCAGTCGCCAACTAGACAATGAGCAGTTCTTC.

This chain connects TRBV5-1 to TRBJ2-5, with 9 positions matching TRBD1. Per germline, CDR1 SGHRS and CDR2 YFSETQ. The CDR3 runs to 12 residues. The V segment lost 0 bases and the J segment 11 bases; nucleotides outside the gene matches: 2. The CDR3 bases are TGCGCCAGCAGCTTGGCCGGGACAGGGCAGTACTTC. Its protein product is CASSLAGTGQYF.

This clonotype turned up a few times. DNA of the CDR3: TGCAGTGCCGGACTTCAGGGTGGCTACACCTTC. Translated: CSAGLQGGYTF. The chain is built from TRBV20-1 and TRBJ1-2; D is perhaps TRBD1 (5 bases). Deletions cut 6 bases from V and 7 bases from J, with 12 bases between. Germline V gives CDR1 DFQATT, CDR2 SNEGSKA (reference sequence). The CDR3 sequence is 11 residues long.

The rearrangement links TRBV7-3 to TRBJ1-1; D might be TRBD1 (5 bases). This CDR3 has 15 residues. Germline-derived CDR1 and CDR2 are SGHTA and FQGTGA. With 0 bases removed from V and 4 bases from J, the gap between germline ends came to 12 bases. CDR3: CASSLTSGGGTEAFF. The CDR3 nucleotides read TGTGCCAGCAGCTTAACGAGTGGGGGGGGCACTGAAGCTTTCTTT. Full variable domain (missing parts from reference TRBV7-3 and TRBJ1-1): GAGVSQTPSNKVTEKGKYVELRCDPISGHTALYWYRQSLGQGPEFLIYFQGTGAADDSGLPNDRFFAVRPEGSVSTLKIQRTERGDSAVYLCASSLTSGGGTEAFFGQGTRLTVV.

This sequence joins TRBV11-2 and TRBJ2-4; 7 bases are shared with TRBD2. The germline V gene has CDR1 SGHAT and CDR2 FQNNGV. The V gene end was trimmed by 8 bases and the J gene end by 7 bases; junction bases not matched to a gene: 8. CDR3 length: 13 amino acids. The CDR3 is CASGDQGGNIQYF. CDR3 bases: TGTGCCAGCGGCGACCAGGGAGGGAACATTCAGTACTTC. Based on the CDR3 plus reference TRBV11-2 and TRBJ2-4, the full variable domain is EAGVAQSPRYKIIEKRQSVAFWCNPISGHATLYWYQQILGQGPKLLIQFQNNGVVDDSQLPKDRFSAERLKGVDSTLKIQPAKLEDSAVYLCASGDQGGNIQYFGAGTRLSVL.

Only a few counts were recorded for this clonotype. The chain recombines TRBV28 with TRBJ2-3, with TRBD1 identical over 9 bases. V lost 6 bases to trimming and J lost 5 bases; unmatched junction nucleotides: 9. Germline V gene sequence: CDR1 MDHEN, CDR2 SYDVKM. The CDR3 length is 15 residues. As DNA, the CDR3 is TGTGCCAGCAGGACGACTCCGGACAGGGGAGATACGCAGTATTTT. This codes for CASRTTPDRGDTQYF.

CDR3 sequence: CSAERLAGAADTQYF. CDR3 DNA: TGCAGTGCTGAACGGCTAGCGGGAGCCGCAGATACGCAGTATTTT. The chain carries TRBV20-1 and TRBJ2-3, with 10 bases fitting TRBD2. Looked up from germline, CDR1 is DFQATT and CDR2 is SNEGSKA (reference sequence). J was trimmed by 4 bases and V by 5 bases; bases with no gene match: 9. This CDR3 is built from 15 residues.

This clonotype was seen a handful of times. This chain uses TRBV29-1 with TRBJ2-7; TRBD2 agrees at 11 bases. V gave up 8 bases and J gave up 2 bases; unmatched junction bases: 8. This CDR3 spans 14 amino acids. The germline V gene encodes CDR1 SQVTM and CDR2 ANQGSEA. The CDR3 is CSTGTGLAAYEQYF. In DNA form, the CDR3 reads TGCAGCACCGGAACGGGACTAGCGGCCTACGAGCAGTACTTC.

The J gene is TRBJ2-3, the V gene TRBV9; possibly TRBD1 for D (8 bases). Germline CDR1 and CDR2: SGDLS and YYNGEE. V lost 3 bases to trimming and J lost 2 bases, with 13 bases between them. The CDR3 sequence is 15 residues long. The chain's CDR3 is CASSEQGGATDTQYF. In nucleotides, the CDR3 is TGTGCCAGCAGCGAACAGGGGGGGGCCACAGATACGCAGTATTTT.

V is TRBV27 and J is TRBJ2-5; the D gene is possibly TRBD2 (5 bases). This CDR3 contains 14 residues. V was pared by 0 bases and J by 11 bases, with 16 bases between. Germline-derived CDR1 and CDR2 are MNHEY and SMNVEV (reference sequence). CDR3 region: CASSLSSSRRGQYF. The CDR3 DNA reads as TGTGCCAGCAGTTTATCTTCCTCGAGGAGAGGGCAGTACTTC.

This clonotype was seen only a few times. V is TRBV7-7 and J is TRBJ2-1, with D uncertain. Trimming took 1 base from V and 5 from J, leaving 9 bases between them. Germline-derived CDR1 and CDR2 are SSHAT and FNYEAQ (reference sequence). The CDR3 is 14 residues long. CDR3 in DNA: TGTGCCAGCAGCTTAGAGGCGGATGACAATGAGCAGTTCTTC. Residues: CASSLEADDNEQFF.

This chain links TRBV27 with TRBJ1-2; D is possibly TRBD1 (5 bases). Germline CDR1 MNHEY, CDR2 SMNVEV (reference sequence). This CDR3 has 13 amino acids. V was pared by 7 bases and J by 4 bases, with 13 bases between. CDR3 protein: CASKKNGGYGYTF. DNA of the CDR3: TGTGCCAGCAAAAAGAACGGGGGCTATGGCTACACCTTC.

The sample holds a few counts of this clonotype. The chain couples TRBV11-2 to TRBJ2-4; the match to TRBD2 covers 9 bases. V gave up 1 base and J gave up 0 bases; unmatched junction bases: 4. Germline V CDR1 and CDR2: SGHAT, FQNNGV. The CDR3 has 17 residues. CDR3 residues: CASSLGASGIAKNIQYF. DNA for the CDR3: TGTGCCAGCAGCTTAGGCGCTAGCGGGATAGCCAAAAACATTCAGTACTTC.